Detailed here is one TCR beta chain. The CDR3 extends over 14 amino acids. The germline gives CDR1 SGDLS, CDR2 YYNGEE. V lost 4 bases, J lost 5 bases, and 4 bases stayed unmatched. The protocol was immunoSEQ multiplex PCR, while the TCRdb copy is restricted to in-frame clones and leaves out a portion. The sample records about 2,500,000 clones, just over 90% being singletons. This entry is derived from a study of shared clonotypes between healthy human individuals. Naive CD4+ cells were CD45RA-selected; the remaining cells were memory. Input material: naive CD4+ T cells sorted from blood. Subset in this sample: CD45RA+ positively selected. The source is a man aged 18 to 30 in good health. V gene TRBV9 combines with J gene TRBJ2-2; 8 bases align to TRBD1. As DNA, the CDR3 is TGTGCCAGCAGCACAACAGGGGGTACCGGGGAGCTGTTTTTT. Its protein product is CASSTTGGTGELFF.